This is a list of T cell receptor beta chains from one sample in a study of blood T cell repertoires in COVID-19. TCRdb's copy holds only in-frame clones and misses some; the assay was immunoSEQ multiplex PCR. The sample includes fewer than 200,000 clones, about 83% of them seen just once. The sequenced sample consisted of peripheral blood. Receptor source: a woman of 80 years or more with acute or convalescent COVID-19. Each CDR3 is given with its conserved first and last residue. A D gene is named only where the DNA matches it firmly. Size tells how often a clone was seen (once, few, many) or the class of an expanded clone, and some rows leave it out.

CDR3 length,D gene,J gene,clone size,V gene,CDR3 protein,CDR3 DNA
16,TRBD2,TRBJ2-2,.,TRBV7-6,CASSLLAGLNTGELFF,TGTGCCAGCAGCTTACTAGCGGGATTGAACACCGGGGAGCTGTTTTTT
14,TRBD1,TRBJ1-2,.,TRBV10-3,CAIRGDSGIDGYTF,TGTGCCATCAGGGGGGACAGTGGAATTGACGGCTACACCTTC
15,TRBD1,TRBJ1-4,once,TRBV6-5,CASRQGAGTNEKLFF,TGTGCCAGCAGGCAGGGGGCGGGGACTAATGAAAAACTGTTTTTT
14,.,TRBJ2-3,.,TRBV9,CASGGGDFTDTQYF,TGTGCCAGCGGGGGTGGGGACTTCACAGATACGCAGTATTTT
15,TRBD1,TRBJ2-5,.,TRBV5-1,CASSLMGQGSETQYF,TGCGCCAGCAGCTTGATGGGACAGGGGTCGGAGACCCAGTACTTC
14,.,TRBJ2-5,.,TRBV9,CASSAARFEETQYF,TGTGCCAGCAGCGCCGCTAGGTTTGAAGAGACCCAGTACTTC
15,.,TRBJ1-1,.,TRBV18,CASSPTTQGGSEAFF,TGTGCCAGCTCACCGACGACACAGGGAGGGTCTGAAGCTTTCTTT
16,.,TRBJ1-2,.,TRBV18,CASSPPAGFADYGYTF,TGTGCCAGCTCACCACCGGCAGGGTTCGCCGACTATGGCTACACCTTC
14,.,TRBJ1-1,.,TRBV28,CASTVQGLNTEAFF,TGTGCCAGCACCGTACAGGGCCTGAACACTGAAGCTTTCTTT
12,.,TRBJ2-1,.,TRBV13,CASSLTGHEQFF,TGTGCCAGCAGCTTAACAGGGCATGAGCAGTTCTTC
15,.,TRBJ2-2,few,TRBV27,CASSLQGRNTGELFF,TGTGCCAGCAGTTTACAGGGGAGGAACACCGGGGAGCTGTTTTTT
14,.,TRBJ1-2,few,TRBV28,CASSLLRFNYGYTF,TGTGCCAGCAGTTTATTGCGGTTTAACTATGGCTACACCTTC
13,.,TRBJ2-3,once,TRBV30,CAWRAASTDTQYF,TGTGCCTGGAGGGCGGCAAGCACAGATACGCAGTATTTT
14,TRBD1,TRBJ2-1,.,TRBV5-6,CASSPLTGANEQFF,TGTGCCAGCAGCCCATTAACAGGGGCCAATGAGCAGTTCTTC
15,TRBD2,TRBJ2-3,.,TRBV9,CASSVGGSSPDTQYF,TGTGCCAGCAGCGTAGGCGGGAGCTCCCCAGATACGCAGTATTTT
14,TRBD1,TRBJ2-5,.,TRBV19,CASNPGGIKETQYF,TGTGCCAGTAACCCAGGGGGAATAAAGGAGACCCAGTACTTC
15,TRBD2,TRBJ2-7,once,TRBV19,CASSIGTSGTYEQYF,TGTGCCAGTAGTATAGGGACTAGCGGGACCTACGAGCAGTACTTC
16,TRBD1,TRBJ2-7,.,TRBV18,CASSPPSTGGFGEQYF,TGTGCCAGCTCACCTCCTTCGACAGGGGGATTCGGGGAGCAGTACTTC
14,.,TRBJ1-2,.,TRBV5-1,CASSLEGRNYGYTF,TGCGCCAGCAGCTTGGAAGGCAGGAACTATGGCTACACCTTC
15,TRBD1,TRBJ1-6,few,TRBV7-2,CASSYRQGNNSPLHF,TGTGCCAGCAGCTACCGACAGGGGAATAATTCACCCCTCCACTTT
14,.,TRBJ1-1,.,TRBV5-6,CASSFTGSIPEAFF,TGTGCCAGCAGCTTCACGGGGTCGATCCCTGAAGCTTTCTTT
15,TRBD1,TRBJ2-7,.,TRBV19,CASSTQTGGYYEQYF,TGTGCCAGTAGTACCCAGACAGGGGGATACTACGAGCAGTACTTC
16,TRBD1,TRBJ2-2,.,TRBV28,CASSLTQGVVSGELFF,TGTGCCAGCAGTCTTACTCAGGGGGTAGTTTCCGGGGAGCTGTTTTTT
13,.,TRBJ2-5,.,TRBV29-1,CSVGWGVRETQYF,TGCAGCGTAGGCTGGGGGGTCAGGGAGACCCAGTACTTC
14,.,TRBJ1-1,.,TRBV3-1/TRBV3-2,CASKDGGRATEAFF,TGTGCCAGCAAGGACGGGGGGCGCGCCACTGAAGCTTTCTTT
15,.,TRBJ2-3,.,TRBV24-1,CATSDVGLQTDTQYF,TGTGCCACCAGTGATGTGGGACTGCAAACAGATACGCAGTATTTT
17,.,TRBJ1-2,.,TRBV19,CASSPGGGRNHPEGYTF,TGTGCCAGTAGCCCCGGGGGGGGGCGGAATCATCCCGAGGGCTACACCTTC
16,.,TRBJ1-3,few,TRBV10-2,CASSEWQRDSGNTIYF,TGCGCCAGCAGTGAGTGGCAGAGGGACTCTGGAAACACCATATATTTT
13,.,TRBJ2-6,.,TRBV4-1,CASSQDHARTLTF,TGCGCCAGCAGCCAAGATCACGCAAGAACTTTGACTTTC
12,TRBD2,TRBJ2-1,.,TRBV20-1,CSASLSGLAQFF,TGCAGTGCTAGTCTGTCTGGACTAGCGCAGTTCTTC
12,.,TRBJ2-3,.,TRBV29-1,CSVEYLTDTQYF,TGCAGCGTTGAATATCTGACAGATACGCAGTATTTT
16,.,TRBJ1-3,.,TRBV6-2/TRBV6-3,CASSYLRDRYGNTIYF,TGTGCCAGCAGTTATTTGAGGGATCGGTATGGAAACACCATATATTTT
15,TRBD1,TRBJ2-4,.,TRBV5-1,CASSRDRGRGYIQYF,TGCGCCAGCAGCCGGGACAGGGGGCGAGGATACATTCAGTACTTC
13,.,TRBJ1-4,.,TRBV6-5,CASSPEGHGKLFF,TGTGCCAGCAGTCCCGAGGGACATGGAAAACTGTTTTTT
15,.,TRBJ2-7,.,TRBV15,CATSRAGAGVYEQYF,TGTGCCACCAGCAGAGCAGGGGCGGGAGTCTACGAGCAGTACTTC
16,TRBD1,TRBJ1-4,.,TRBV7-8,CASSLGAGGLKEKLFF,TGTGCCAGCAGCTTAGGGGCAGGGGGGCTAAAGGAAAAACTGTTTTTT
15,.,TRBJ1-3,.,TRBV6-2/TRBV6-3,CASSRDNRSGNTIYF,TGTGCCAGCAGTCGAGACAACCGCTCTGGAAACACCATATATTTT
13,.,TRBJ2-7,.,TRBV5-1,CASSPRGLYEQYF,TGCGCCAGCAGCCCAAGGGGTCTCTACGAGCAGTACTTC
16,TRBD1,TRBJ2-1,.,TRBV6-4,CASSPDRGYSYNEQFF,TGTGCCAGCAGCCCGGACAGGGGGTACTCCTACAATGAGCAGTTCTTC
14,.,TRBJ1-2,few,TRBV6-5,CASSLTTENYGYTF,TGTGCCAGCAGTTTGACGACAGAGAACTATGGCTACACCTTC
17,TRBD2,TRBJ2-3,.,TRBV5-1,CASSLTKAGVNTDTQYF,TGCGCCAGCAGCTTGACTAAAGCGGGGGTCAACACAGATACGCAGTATTTT
15,.,TRBJ1-1,.,TRBV10-3,CAIRIDQGRNTEAFF,TGTGCCATCAGGATCGACCAGGGTAGGAACACTGAAGCTTTCTTT
19,.,TRBJ2-5,.,TRBV7-9,CASSLARSWQARYQETQYF,TGTGCCAGCAGCTTAGCTCGAAGTTGGCAGGCCCGGTACCAAGAGACCCAGTACTTC
14,TRBD1,TRBJ1-1,.,TRBV30,CAWSIMTGATEAFF,TGTGCCTGGAGTATAATGACAGGGGCCACTGAAGCTTTCTTT
13,.,TRBJ1-1,.,TRBV24-1,CATGGNSNTEAFF,TGTGCCACCGGCGGTAACTCGAACACTGAAGCTTTCTTT
16,.,TRBJ2-2,.,TRBV5-1,CASSGNKPQGSGELFF,TGCGCCAGCAGCGGGAATAAGCCTCAGGGCTCCGGGGAGCTGTTTTTT
16,TRBD1,TRBJ2-1,.,TRBV5-5,CASSQLTTGVYNEQFF,TGTGCCAGCAGCCAACTGACTACAGGGGTTTACAATGAGCAGTTCTTC
14,TRBD1,TRBJ1-5,once,TRBV24-1,CATSTGGSNQPQHF,TGTGCCACCTCGACAGGGGGCTCGAATCAGCCCCAGCATTTT
17,.,TRBJ1-3,.,TRBV7-9,CASSLGGAANSGNTIYF,TGTGCCAGCAGCTTAGGTGGGGCGGCCAACTCTGGAAACACCATATATTTT
18,TRBD2,TRBJ2-3,once,TRBV7-2,CASSFRSRGGSGTDTQYF,TGTGCCAGCAGCTTCAGATCTAGGGGAGGGTCGGGCACAGATACGCAGTATTTT
12,TRBD1,TRBJ1-1,.,TRBV2,CASRAGGPEAFF,TGTGCCAGCAGGGCAGGGGGTCCTGAAGCTTTCTTT
14,.,TRBJ1-1,once,TRBV5-1,CASSSQGFRTEAFF,TGCGCCAGCAGCTCCCAGGGTTTTAGGACTGAAGCTTTCTTT